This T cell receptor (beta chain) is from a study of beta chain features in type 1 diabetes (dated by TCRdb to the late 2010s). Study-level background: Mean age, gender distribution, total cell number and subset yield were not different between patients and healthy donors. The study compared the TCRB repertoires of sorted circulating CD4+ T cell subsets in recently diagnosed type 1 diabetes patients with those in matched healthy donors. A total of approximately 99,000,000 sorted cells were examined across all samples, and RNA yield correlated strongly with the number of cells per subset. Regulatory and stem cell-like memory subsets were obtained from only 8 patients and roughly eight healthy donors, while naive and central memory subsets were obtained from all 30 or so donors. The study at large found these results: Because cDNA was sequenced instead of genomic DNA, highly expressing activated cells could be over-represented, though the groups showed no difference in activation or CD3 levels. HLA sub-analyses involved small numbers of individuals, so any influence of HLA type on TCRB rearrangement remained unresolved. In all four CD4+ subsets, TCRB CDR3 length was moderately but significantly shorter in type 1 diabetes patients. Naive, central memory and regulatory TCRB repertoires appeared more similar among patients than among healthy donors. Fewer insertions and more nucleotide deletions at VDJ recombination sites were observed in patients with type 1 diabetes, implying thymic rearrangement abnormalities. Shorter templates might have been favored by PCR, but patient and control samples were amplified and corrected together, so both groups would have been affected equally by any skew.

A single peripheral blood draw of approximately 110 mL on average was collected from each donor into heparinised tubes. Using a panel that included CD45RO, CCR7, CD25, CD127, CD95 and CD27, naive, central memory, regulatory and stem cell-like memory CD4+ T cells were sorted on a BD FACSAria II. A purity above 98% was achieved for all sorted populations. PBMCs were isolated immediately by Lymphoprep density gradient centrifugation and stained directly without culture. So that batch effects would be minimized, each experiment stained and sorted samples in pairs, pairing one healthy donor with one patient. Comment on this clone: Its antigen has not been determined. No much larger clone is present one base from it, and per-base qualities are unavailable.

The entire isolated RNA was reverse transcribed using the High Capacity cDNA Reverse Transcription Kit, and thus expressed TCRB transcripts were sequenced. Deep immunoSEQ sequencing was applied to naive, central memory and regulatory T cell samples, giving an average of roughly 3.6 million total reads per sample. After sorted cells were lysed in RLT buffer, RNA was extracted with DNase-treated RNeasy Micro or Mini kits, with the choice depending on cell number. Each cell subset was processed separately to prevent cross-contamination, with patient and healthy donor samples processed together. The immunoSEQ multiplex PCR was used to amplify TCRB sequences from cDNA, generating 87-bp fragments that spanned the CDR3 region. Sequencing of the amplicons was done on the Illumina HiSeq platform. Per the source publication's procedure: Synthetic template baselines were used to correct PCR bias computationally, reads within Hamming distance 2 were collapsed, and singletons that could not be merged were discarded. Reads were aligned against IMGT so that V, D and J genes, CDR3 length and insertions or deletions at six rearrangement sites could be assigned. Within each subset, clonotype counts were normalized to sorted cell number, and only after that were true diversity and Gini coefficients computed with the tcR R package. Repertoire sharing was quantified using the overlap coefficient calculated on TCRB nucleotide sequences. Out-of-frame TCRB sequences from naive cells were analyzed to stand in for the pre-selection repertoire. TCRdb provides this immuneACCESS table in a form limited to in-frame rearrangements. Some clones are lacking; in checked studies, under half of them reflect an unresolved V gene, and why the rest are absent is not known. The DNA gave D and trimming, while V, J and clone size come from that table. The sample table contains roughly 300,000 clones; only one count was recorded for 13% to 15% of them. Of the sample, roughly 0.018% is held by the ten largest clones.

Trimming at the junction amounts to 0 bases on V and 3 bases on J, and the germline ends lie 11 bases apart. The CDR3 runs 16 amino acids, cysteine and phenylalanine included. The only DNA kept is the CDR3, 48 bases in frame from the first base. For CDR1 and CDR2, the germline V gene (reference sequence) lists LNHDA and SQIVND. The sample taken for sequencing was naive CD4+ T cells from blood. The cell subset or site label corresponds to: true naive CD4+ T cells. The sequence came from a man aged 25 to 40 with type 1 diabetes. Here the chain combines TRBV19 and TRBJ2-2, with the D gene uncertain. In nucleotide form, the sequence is TGTGCCAGTAGTATAGATCCGTACAGTTACACCGGGGAGCTGTTTTTT. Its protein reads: CASSIDPYSYTGELFF.